The source of this T cell receptor beta chain is a study of response to subunit inactivated influenza vaccine. Study-level findings and limits: A suggestion made by the authors is that each seasonal influenza vaccination recruits few new T cells.

CDR3 size: 12 residues. Between the trimmed V and J ends, which lost 0 bases and 8 bases, there was a span of 10 bases. Germline CDR1 is SQVTM and CDR2 is ANQGSEA. As regards this clonotype: Its antigen is not known.

TCRdb redid the calling of the RT-PCR reads with MiXCR, one entry per CDR3 protein. The table lists 500,000 to 650,000 distinct CDR3 sequences, under 9% of them singletons. This material consisted of PBMCs from blood, taken around 25 months after vaccination. This chain links TRBV29-1 with TRBJ1-2, with unresolved D. This clonotype was sampled from a man aged 45 to 70 who received an inactivated influenza vaccine. Written as DNA, the CDR3 is TGCAGCGTTGAAGATCTCGGGAGAGGCTACACCTTC. It translates to CSVEDLGRGYTF.